What follows are 30 T cell receptor beta chains derived from one specimen sequenced in a study of CD8 T cells in ankylosing spondylitis. TCRdb fed the 5' RACE reads into MiXCR, producing one record per CDR3 protein. The data hold 30,000 to 45,000 distinct CDR3 sequences, with 16% observed a single time. Input material: blood. These receptors were taken from a male donor with ankylosing spondylitis or in good health (not recorded which).

The chain recombines TRBV28 with TRBJ2-3, with 10 bases matching TRBD2. After removal of 7 bases from V and 4 bases from J, the junction contained 8 bases not matched to a gene. CDR1 is MDHEN and CDR2 is SYDVKM in the germline V gene. The CDR3 has 15 amino acids. CDR3 amino acids: CASTPLAGTADTQYF. For the CDR3, the DNA is TGTGCCAGCACCCCACTAGCGGGAACCGCAGATACGCAGTATTTT.

This clonotype was picked up a small number of times. In nucleotides, the CDR3 is TGTGCCAGCAGTGAACCCGCAGGGGGGGAAGCTTTCTTT. It specifies CASSEPAGGEAFF. The rearrangement links TRBV25-1 to TRBJ1-1, with TRBD1 matching 7 bases. Germline assignment: CDR1 MGHDK and CDR2 SYGVNS. CDR3 length: 13 amino acids. J gave up 8 bases and V 2 bases, and 5 bases lay outside the gene matches. Full variable domain (outside the CDR3, taken from reference TRBV25-1 and TRBJ1-1): EADIYQTPRYLVIGTGKKITLECSQTMGHDKMYWYQQDPGMELHLIHYSYGVNSTEKGDLSSESTVSRIRTEHFPLTLESARPSHTSQYLCASSEPAGGEAFFGQGTRLTVV.

V usage is TRBV28 and J usage is TRBJ2-7; tentatively, D is TRBD1 (6 bases). Trimming shortened V by 1 base and J by 0 bases, and 10 bases separated the two germline ends. The germline gives CDR1 MDHEN, CDR2 SYDVKM. The CDR3 covers 15 residues. CDR3 DNA: TGTGCCAGCAGTTTATTTGGGGGCTTCTCCTACGAGCAGTACTTC. It yields the protein CASSLFGGFSYEQYF.

For the CDR3, the DNA is TGTGCCAGCAGTGACGAACTTTACGGGGAGCTGTTTTTT. This codes for CASSDELYGELFF. The chain uses TRBV6-4 and TRBJ2-2; D is uncertain. The CDR3 consists of 13 residues. Trimming pared 2 bases from V and 7 bases from J, leaving 8 bases between. CDR1 and CDR2 (germline): MRHNA, SNTAGT.

This clonotype was counted between two and nine times. J is TRBJ2-5 and V is TRBV15; 10 bases are a match to TRBD2. Germline CDR1 LNHNV, CDR2 YYDKDF (reference sequence). The trim removed 1 base at V and 5 bases at J, leaving 1 base unmatched. CDR3 length: 14 amino acids. The CDR3 region is CATSRGTSGETQYF. CDR3 sequence (DNA): TGTGCCACCAGCAGAGGGACTAGCGGTGAGACCCAGTACTTC.

The chain is built from TRBV28 and TRBJ2-1; D is uncertain. The germline CDR1 and CDR2 sequences are MDHEN and SYDVKM. Trimming removed 6 bases at V and 6 bases at J, with 15 bases between. The CDR3 totals 14 residues. CDR3 nucleotides: TGTGCCAGCAGCCCTAGTACCCCTAGCAATGAGCAGTTCTTC. Translated: CASSPSTPSNEQFF.

The J gene is TRBJ2-2, the V gene TRBV5-1; D call uncertain. The V gene's germline CDR1 is SGHRS and CDR2 YFSETQ. This CDR3 has 14 residues. V dropped 1 base and J dropped 4 bases, with 8 bases sitting between them. The DNA for the CDR3 is TGCGCCAGCAGCTTGCTCCAGTTCACCGGGGAGCTGTTTTTT. This translates into CASSLLQFTGELFF.

V usage is TRBV27 and J usage is TRBJ2-1, with D possibly being TRBD2 (5 bases). CDR3 length equals 12 residues. With 3 bases removed from V and 9 bases from J, the gap between germline ends came to 9 bases. The germline CDR1 and CDR2 sequences are MNHEY and SMNVEV (reference sequence). The CDR3 DNA sequence: TGTGCCAGCAGTTTGGGGAGAGGTGAGCAGTTCTTC. Its protein is CASSLGRGEQFF.

This chain joins TRBV21-1 and TRBJ2-7; the table gives TRBD1 as D, unverified against the DNA. TRBV21-1 is marked as a pseudogene. CDR3 length: 15 amino acids. CDR3 sequence: CASSKKQDRTYEQYV. The CDR3 DNA follows: TGTGCCAGCAGCAAAAAACAGGACAGGACCTACGAGCAGTACGTC.

The chain links TRBV3-1 to TRBJ2-2, with D unclear. V lost 0 bases and J 13 bases, leaving 15 bases between the germline ends. The CDR3 extends over 14 amino acids. Germline CDR1 is LGHDT and CDR2 is YNNKEL (reference sequence). CDR3 bases: TGTGCCAGCAGCCAAGATTATCTAAACCGCGGGCTGTTTTTT. The encoded protein is CASSQDYLNRGLFF.

V and J are TRBV5-1 and TRBJ2-5, with 8 positions matching TRBD2. Trimming took 4 bases from V and 7 from J; bases not matched to a gene: 9. Germline V gene data show CDR1 as SGHRS and CDR2 as YFSETQ. The CDR3 has 14 residues. The CDR3 coding sequence is TGCGCCAGCAGCCCAGATAGCGGGGAGGGGACCCAGTACTTC. It yields the protein CASSPDSGEGTQYF.

The chain has TRBV3-1 and TRBJ1-5; D possibly corresponds to TRBD1 (5 bases). V lost 1 base and J lost 7, with 8 bases in between. CDR3 length: 13 amino acids. CDR1 and CDR2 (germline): LGHDT, YNNKEL (reference sequence). The CDR3 region is CASSQAQGQPQHF. The CDR3 bases are TGTGCCAGCAGCCAAGCCCAGGGACAGCCCCAGCATTTT.

This clonotype occurred a few times. V is TRBV4-3 and J is TRBJ1-5; D is possibly TRBD1 (5 bases). Germline V lookup: CDR1 LGHNA, CDR2 YSLEER. V lost 1 base, J lost 6 bases, and 13 bases lay in between. The CDR3 consists of 15 residues. The CDR3 is CASSQGVGAGQPQHF. In nucleotides, the CDR3 is TGCGCCAGCAGCCAAGGGGTTGGGGCAGGTCAGCCCCAGCATTTT.

J is TRBJ2-3 and V is TRBV9, with TRBD2 matching over 10 bases. The CDR3 contains 19 residues. The junction had 14 bases not matched to a gene; V was cut back by 2 bases and J by 2 bases. Looked up from germline, CDR1 is SGDLS and CDR2 is YYNGEE. The CDR3 nucleotides are TGTGCCAGCAGCGTGCGGCTAGCGGGAGTAGGAGGGCACACAGATACGCAGTATTTT. It encodes CASSVRLAGVGGHTDTQYF. Full variable domain (remainder filled in from reference TRBV9 and TRBJ2-3): DSGVTQTPKHLITATGQRVTLRCSPRSGDLSVYWYQQSLDQGLQFLIQYYNGEERAKGNILERFSAQQFPDLHSELNLSSLELGDSALYFCASSVRLAGVGGHTDTQYFGPGTRLTVL.

The V call is TRBV7-2, the J call TRBJ2-2; 14 bases map to TRBD2. The V gene's germline CDR1 is SGHTA and CDR2 FQGNSA. The CDR3 covers 16 residues. V shed 7 bases and J 6 bases; nucleotides not matched to a gene: 7. CDR3 in amino acids: CASTLGTSGRSGELFF. The CDR3 region has the DNA TGTGCCAGCACCCTGGGGACTAGCGGGAGATCCGGGGAGCTGTTTTTT.

This chain connects TRBV28 to TRBJ1-5, with D hard to call. The germline CDR1 and CDR2 sequences are MDHEN and SYDVKM. Trimming cost V 5 bases and J 5 bases, with 13 bases left between them. This CDR3 is built from 14 residues. CDR3 residues: CASSPPLEYQPQHF. The DNA of the CDR3 is TGTGCCAGCAGTCCACCCCTTGAGTATCAGCCCCAGCATTTT. Together with reference TRBV28 and TRBJ1-5, the CDR3 gives the full variable domain: DVKVTQSSRYLVKRTGEKVFLECVQDMDHENMFWYRQDPGLGLRLIYFSYDVKMKEKGDIPEGYSVSREKKERFSLILESASTNQTSMYLCASSPPLEYQPQHFGDGTRLSIL.

This clonotype was observed a few times. The chain is built from TRBV14 and TRBJ2-5; 8 bases align to TRBD2. Germline assignment: CDR1 SGHDN and CDR2 FVKESK. V lost 0 bases to trimming and J lost 4 bases; unmatched junction nucleotides: 1. This CDR3 has 14 amino acids. The DNA of the CDR3 is TGTGCCAGCAGCCAAGAAACTAGCGGAGAGACCCAGTACTTC. Translation gives CASSQETSGETQYF.

The J gene is TRBJ2-5, the V gene TRBV19, with D perhaps matching TRBD2 (5 bases). The germline gives CDR1 LNHDA, CDR2 SQIVND (reference sequence). Trimming pared 3 bases from V and 1 base from J, leaving 12 bases between. CDR3 length equals 15 residues. DNA of the CDR3: TGTGCCAGTAGTATGCTAGCTGGGGTCCAAGAGACCCAGTACTTC. Translated: CASSMLAGVQETQYF.

This clonotype was observed a handful of times. The gene calls are TRBV21-1 and TRBJ1-3; the D call in the table, TRBD1, was not verified against the DNA. TRBV21-1 is a recognized pseudogene. CDR3 size: 15 residues. CDR3 protein: CASSSPFFSGNTIYF. CDR3 in DNA: TGTGCCAGCAGCAGTCCCTTTTTCTCTGGAAACACCATATATTTT.

This clonotype was observed a handful of times. The genes are TRBV5-5 and TRBJ2-2; 10 bases align to TRBD1. The length of the CDR3 is 15 residues. Germline V lookup: CDR1 SGHKS, CDR2 YYEKEE (reference sequence). J lost 5 bases, V lost 4 bases, and 5 bases had no gene match. The DNA for the CDR3 is TGTGCCAGCAGCCGACAGGGGGCGAGAACCGGGGAGCTGTTTTTT. This codes for CASSRQGARTGELFF.

CDR3 DNA sequence: TGCGCCAGCAGCTTGGACGTGAACACCGGGGAGCTGTTTTTT. Amino acid sequence: CASSLDVNTGELFF. The V and J genes are TRBV5-1 and TRBJ2-2; D unresolved. Germline V gene data show CDR1 as SGHRS and CDR2 as YFSETQ. V was clipped by 0 bases and J by 1 base, with 4 bases between them. The CDR3 is 14 residues long.

The CDR3 is CASSMGDGYTF. The CDR3 DNA reads TGTGCCAGCAGTATGGGAGATGGCTACACCTTC. This chain uses TRBV28 with TRBJ1-2; D is undetermined. The CDR3 sequence is 11 residues long. In germline, CDR1 is MDHEN, CDR2 SYDVKM. Between the trimmed V and J ends, which lost 5 bases and 6 bases, there was a span of 7 bases.

This clonotype was recorded a few times. The chain has TRBV12-3 or TRBV12-4 and TRBJ2-5; TRBD2 is a possible D gene (7 bases). This CDR3 contains 15 residues. The V and J ends lost 5 bases and 8 bases respectively, with 21 bases between them. Here the CDR3 DNA reads TGTGCCAGCAGTCCCCTGGCTAGCGGAGGGGGAACCCAGTACTTC. Its translation is CASSPLASGGGTQYF.

The chain combines TRBV5-1 with TRBJ2-1; tentative D call: TRBD1 (5 bases). The germline gives CDR1 SGHRS, CDR2 YFSETQ. The CDR3 has 15 amino acids. V was pared by 4 bases and J by 7 bases, with 18 bases between. DNA for the CDR3: TGCGCCAGCAGCACACTGCAGGGCCGGGTAAATGAGCAGTTCTTC. Translation gives CASSTLQGRVNEQFF.

This rearrangement joins TRBV4-3 to TRBJ2-1; D is ambiguous. Trimming removed 1 base at V and 8 bases at J, with 15 bases between. Germline V gene sequence: CDR1 LGHNA, CDR2 YSLEER. This CDR3 spans 15 amino acids. The CDR3 is CASSQAPSPVYEQFF. In DNA form, the CDR3 reads TGCGCCAGCAGCCAAGCCCCCAGCCCCGTGTATGAGCAGTTCTTC.

This sequence joins TRBV20-1 and TRBJ1-5; 9 nucleotides agree with TRBD1. The J segment lost 6 bases and the V segment lost 5 bases, leaving 11 bases of the junction unmatched. Looked up from germline, CDR1 is DFQATT and CDR2 is SNEGSKA (reference sequence). The CDR3 consists of 15 residues. CDR3: CSASRHGTGIQPQHF. The DNA of the CDR3 is TGCAGTGCTTCACGGCACGGGACAGGGATTCAGCCCCAGCATTTT.

This chain uses TRBV7-2 with TRBJ2-1; D is ambiguous. The CDR3 is made up of 14 amino acids. V shed 0 bases and J shed 2 bases, with 5 bases lying between them. Germline values: CDR1 SGHTA, CDR2 FQGNSA. CDR3 region: CASSLASPYNEQFF. The DNA for the CDR3 is TGTGCCAGCAGCTTAGCGTCCCCCTACAATGAGCAGTTCTTC.

This clonotype appeared a few times. The CDR3, as DNA: TGTGCCAGCAGCCTCGACACGAGGAACACCGGGGAGCTGTTTTTT. Translated, it gives CASSLDTRNTGELFF. This chain joins TRBV28 and TRBJ2-2; D call uncertain. The CDR3 runs 15 residues. Per germline, CDR1 MDHEN and CDR2 SYDVKM. Trimming shortened V by 6 bases and J by 1 base, and 12 bases separated the two germline ends.

V gene TRBV29-1 combines with J gene TRBJ2-7; TRBD1 aligns across 7 bases. CDR3 length: 13 amino acids. The V gene's germline CDR1 is SQVTM and CDR2 ANQGSEA. After removal of 6 bases from V and 3 bases from J, the junction contained 8 bases not matched to a gene. The CDR3 region has the DNA TGCAGCGTCGGGTGGGGGACAGTCTACGAGCAGTACTTC. Its protein is CSVGWGTVYEQYF.

The chain couples TRBV12-3 or TRBV12-4 to TRBJ2-2; D not resolved. V was trimmed by 6 bases and J by 0 bases, leaving 8 bases between them. The CDR3 consists of 14 residues. CDR3 amino acids: CASSPTSNTGELFF. CDR3 bases: TGTGCCAGCAGCCCCACCTCGAACACCGGGGAGCTGTTTTTT.